These 18 T cell receptor beta chains originate from one sample sequenced in a study of blood T cell repertoires in COVID-19. The repertoire was sequenced with immunoSEQ multiplex PCR; TCRdb's copy has only in-frame clones and lacks some. The sample lists about 260,000 clones; 85% were seen once. Sequenced material: peripheral blood. The receptors were gathered from a human donor in a cohort sampled during active COVID-19.

The CDR3 sequence is CASSLRTRGNSPLHF. CDR3 bases: TGTGCCAGCAGTTTAAGGACGAGGGGGAATTCACCCCTCCACTTT. This chain joins TRBV28 and TRBJ1-6; D possibly corresponds to TRBD1 (6 bases). The CDR3 has 15 residues. The V gene lost 2 bases and the J gene lost 7 bases, with 12 bases spanning the gap. Germline CDR1 reads MDHEN; CDR2 reads SYDVKM.

The chain employs TRBV7-2 and TRBJ2-2; unclear D gene. Trimming took off 1 base at V and 2 bases at J, with 8 bases between the two ends. This CDR3 has 15 amino acids. The germline V gene has CDR1 SGHTA and CDR2 FQGNSA. The CDR3 reads CASSLDVTNTGELFF. CDR3 nucleotides: TGTGCCAGCAGCTTAGACGTTACAAACACCGGGGAGCTGTTTTTT. Combining the CDR3 with reference TRBV7-2 and TRBJ2-2 gives the whole variable domain GAGVSQSPSNKVTEKGKDVELRCDPISGHTALYWYRQSLGQGLEFLIYFQGNSAPDKSGLPSDRFSAERTGGSVSTLTIQRTQQEDSAVYLCASSLDVTNTGELFFGEGSRLTVL.

V gene TRBV11-2 combines with J gene TRBJ2-5; 11 bases agree with TRBD2. CDR1 is SGHAT, CDR2 FQNNGV, per germline. The V segment lost 7 bases and the J segment 4 bases; nucleotides outside the gene matches: 5. This CDR3 has 14 amino acids. The CDR3 DNA is TGTGCCAGCACCTTCACTAGCGGGGGAGAGACCCAGTACTTC. Translating gives CASTFTSGGETQYF. Based on the CDR3 plus reference TRBV11-2 and TRBJ2-5, the full variable domain is EAGVAQSPRYKIIEKRQSVAFWCNPISGHATLYWYQQILGQGPKLLIQFQNNGVVDDSQLPKDRFSAERLKGVDSTLKIQPAKLEDSAVYLCASTFTSGGETQYFGPGTRLLVL.

The V and J genes are TRBV21-1 and TRBJ2-2; TRBD1 is taken as the D call from the table, unchecked against the DNA. TRBV21-1 is a listed pseudogene. The CDR3 is made up of 17 amino acids. CDR3 in DNA: TGTGCCAGCAGCAAAGAGGTGGGACAGGGGAGGCCCGGGGAGCTGTTTTTT. This sequence encodes CASSKEVGQGRPGELFF.

There are many counts of this clone. This chain joins TRBV7-9 and TRBJ1-2; the D is unclear. The CDR3 extends over 13 amino acids. CDR1 and CDR2 (germline): SEHNR, FQNEAQ (reference sequence). The germline V and J ends were trimmed by 5 bases and 4 bases, with 11 bases remaining between them. CDR3 sequence reads: CASSPGTTYGYTF. The CDR3, as DNA: TGTGCCAGCAGCCCGGGAACTACCTATGGCTACACCTTC.

The chain joins TRBV21-1 to TRBJ2-7; the table calls TRBD1, which could not be checked here. TRBV21-1 constitutes a pseudogene. The CDR3 spans 16 residues. DNA for the CDR3: TGTGCCAGCAGCAAAGGGACAGGGAAAGAGATTTACGAGCAGTACTTC. Its translation is CASSKGTGKEIYEQYF.

The chain uses TRBV23-1 and TRBJ1-5, with D perhaps TRBD1 (6 bases). TRBV23-1 is treated as an ORF (open reading frame) with a function not yet certain. The CDR3 is 17 residues long. Trimming removed 2 bases from V and 2 bases from J, with 16 bases in between. The CDR3 bases are TGCGCCAGCAGTCAAGTCATGGGGGCGGGGGGCAATCAGCCCCAGCATTTT. Residues: CASSQVMGAGGNQPQHF.

Of note for this clone: A much bigger clone sits one base away, suggesting this may be a read error. The V gene is TRBV5-4, the J gene TRBJ2-7; D uncertain. This CDR3 comprises 12 residues. Deletions cut 1 base from V and 3 bases from J, with 5 bases between. The germline V gene has CDR1 SGHNT and CDR2 YYREEE (reference sequence). The CDR3 here is CASSLNGYEQYF. The CDR3 region has the DNA TGTGCCAGCAGCTTGAACGGCTACGAGCAGTACTTC. The full variable domain, with the rest looked up from reference TRBV5-4 and TRBJ2-7, is ETGVTQSPTHLIKTRGQQVTLRCSSQSGHNTVSWYQQALGQGPQFIFQYYREEENGRGNFPPRFSGLQFPNYSSELNVNALELDDSALYLCASSLNGYEQYFGPGTRLTVT.

A few counts support this clone. The chain recombines TRBV29-1 with TRBJ2-2, with TRBD2 identical over 14 bases. This CDR3 region has 16 residues. The germline gives CDR1 SQVTM, CDR2 ANQGSEA. J lost 5 bases, V lost 6 bases, and 8 bases had no gene match. CDR3 residues: CSVPGTSGRGTGELFF. CDR3 DNA sequence: TGCAGCGTCCCCGGGACTAGCGGGAGAGGGACCGGGGAGCTGTTTTTT.

The chain joins TRBV13 to TRBJ2-5, with D perhaps matching TRBD2 (5 bases). V lost 1 base and J 5 bases, leaving 17 bases between the germline ends. CDR1 PRHDT and CDR2 FYEKMQ come from the germline V gene (reference sequence). The CDR3 runs to 16 residues. This CDR3 is CASSLAGLTGRETQYF. CDR3 in DNA: TGTGCCAGCAGCTTAGCCGGGTTGACGGGAAGGGAGACCCAGTACTTC.

The rearrangement joins TRBV19 to TRBJ1-1; a weak D match, TRBD1 (6 bases). The CDR3 covers 14 residues. The germline V gene has CDR1 LNHDA and CDR2 SQIVND (reference sequence). Trimming left V 6 bases short and J 0 bases short, with 11 bases between. Written as DNA, the CDR3 is TGTGCCAGTAGGATTGACAGGCTGAACACTGAAGCTTTCTTT. Its translation: CASRIDRLNTEAFF.

The table lists this clone with a count of one. The chain employs TRBV25-1 and TRBJ2-7; TRBD2 matches at 11 bases. V gave up 6 bases and J gave up 4 bases; unmatched junction bases: 8. Germline CDR1 is MGHDK and CDR2 is SYGVNS. This CDR3 comprises 15 residues. The CDR3 reads CASRSTLAGEYEQYF. The CDR3 nucleotides read TGTGCCAGCAGAAGTACACTAGCGGGAGAGTACGAGCAGTACTTC.

This sequence joins TRBV7-3 and TRBJ1-1; 8 positions agree with TRBD1. The V gene's germline CDR1 is SGHTA and CDR2 FQGTGA. The CDR3 runs to 13 residues. Losses at the gene ends were 5 bases for V and 6 bases for J; bases not matched to a gene: 5. The CDR3 DNA is TGTGCCAGCAGCAACAGGGGGATGGCTGAAGCTTTCTTT. This gives the protein CASSNRGMAEAFF.

The table lists this clone with a few counts. Other DNA sequences of this sample code for an identical CDR3. The genes are TRBV28 and TRBJ1-2; D gene ambiguous. The CDR3 is 11 residues long. CDR1 is MDHEN, CDR2 SYDVKM, per germline. The ends were cut back, 5 bases at V and 2 bases at J, with 3 bases in the middle. The CDR3 nucleotides are TGTGCCAGCAGTGGCAACTATGGCTACACCTTC. Translation: CASSGNYGYTF.

This chain joins TRBV19 and TRBJ2-7, with 12 bases identical to TRBD2. CDR1 and CDR2 (germline): LNHDA, SQIVND (reference sequence). V dropped 4 bases and J dropped 2; count of bases not matched to a gene: 0. The CDR3 has 14 residues. The CDR3 loop reads CASSTSGRAYEQYF. Here the CDR3 DNA reads TGTGCCAGTAGTACTAGCGGGAGGGCCTACGAGCAGTACTTC.

The chain employs TRBV3-1 (or the pseudogene TRBV3-2) and TRBJ2-5, with a tentative D call TRBD1 (6 bases). The CDR3 is 13 amino acids. Germline-derived CDR1 and CDR2 are LGHDT and YNNKEL (reference sequence). V was shortened by 2 bases and J by 5 bases, with 9 bases between the two germline ends. CDR3 coding DNA: TGTGCCAGCAGCCAATGGGACAAGGAGACCCAGTACTTC. The encoded protein is CASSQWDKETQYF.

This sequence joins TRBV7-8 and TRBJ2-2; perhaps TRBD2 as D (5 bases). CDR1 is SGHVS and CDR2 is FQNEAQ in the germline V gene. The CDR3 extends over 17 amino acids. The V gene lost 0 bases and the J gene lost 6 bases, with 17 bases spanning the gap. The CDR3 region is CASSLARARIRSGELFF. CDR3 in DNA: TGTGCCAGCAGCTTAGCGAGGGCTAGAATACGATCCGGGGAGCTGTTTTTT. Variable domain in full (rest from reference TRBV7-8 and TRBJ2-2): GAGVSQSPRYKVAKRGQDVALRCDPISGHVSLFWYQQALGQGPEFLTYFQNEAQLDKSGLPSDRFFAERPEGSVSTLKIQRTQQEDSAVYLCASSLARARIRSGELFFGEGSRLTVL.

The genes are TRBV5-1 and TRBJ2-7; D perhaps matches TRBD2 (7 bases). V shed 2 bases and J shed 4 bases, with 16 bases lying between them. Per the germline V gene, CDR1 is SGHRS and CDR2 is YFSETQ. This CDR3 has 15 amino acids. The CDR3 DNA follows: TGCGCCAGCAGCTTTAATCTTGGGAGGGGGTACGAGCAGTACTTC. Encoded protein: CASSFNLGRGYEQYF.